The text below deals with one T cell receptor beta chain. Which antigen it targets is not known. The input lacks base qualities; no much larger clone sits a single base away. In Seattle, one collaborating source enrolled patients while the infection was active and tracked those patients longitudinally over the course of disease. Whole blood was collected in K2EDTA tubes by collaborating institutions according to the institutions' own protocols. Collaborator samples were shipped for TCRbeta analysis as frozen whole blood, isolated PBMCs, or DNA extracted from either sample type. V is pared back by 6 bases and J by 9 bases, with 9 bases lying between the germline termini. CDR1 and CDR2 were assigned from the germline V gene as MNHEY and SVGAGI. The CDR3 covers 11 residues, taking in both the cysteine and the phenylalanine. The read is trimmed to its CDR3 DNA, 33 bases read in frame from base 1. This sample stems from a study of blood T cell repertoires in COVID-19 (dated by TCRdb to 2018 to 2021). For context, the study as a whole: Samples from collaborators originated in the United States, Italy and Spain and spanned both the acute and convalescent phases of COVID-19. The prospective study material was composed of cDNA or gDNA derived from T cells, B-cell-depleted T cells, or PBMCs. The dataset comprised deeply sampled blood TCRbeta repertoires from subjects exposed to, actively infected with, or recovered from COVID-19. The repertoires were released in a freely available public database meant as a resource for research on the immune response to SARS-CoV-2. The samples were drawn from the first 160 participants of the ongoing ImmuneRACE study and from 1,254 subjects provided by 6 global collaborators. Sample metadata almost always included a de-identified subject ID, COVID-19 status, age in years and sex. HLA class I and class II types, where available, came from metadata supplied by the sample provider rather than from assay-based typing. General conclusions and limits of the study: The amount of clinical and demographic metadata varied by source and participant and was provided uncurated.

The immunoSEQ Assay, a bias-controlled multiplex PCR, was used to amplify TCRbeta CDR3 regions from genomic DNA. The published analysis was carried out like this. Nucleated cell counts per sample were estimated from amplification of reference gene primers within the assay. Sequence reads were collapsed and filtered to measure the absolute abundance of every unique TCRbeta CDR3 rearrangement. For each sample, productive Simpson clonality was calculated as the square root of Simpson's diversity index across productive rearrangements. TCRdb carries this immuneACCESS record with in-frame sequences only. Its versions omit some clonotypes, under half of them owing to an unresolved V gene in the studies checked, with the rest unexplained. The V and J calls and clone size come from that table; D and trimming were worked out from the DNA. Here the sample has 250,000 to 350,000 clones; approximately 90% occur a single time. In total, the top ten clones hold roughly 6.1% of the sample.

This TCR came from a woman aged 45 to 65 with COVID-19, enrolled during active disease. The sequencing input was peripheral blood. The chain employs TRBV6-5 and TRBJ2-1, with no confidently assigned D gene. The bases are TGTGCCAGCAGGTCATCAGTTGAGCAGTTCTTC. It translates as CASRSSVEQFF.